This record looks at one T cell receptor (beta chain) sequence and its context. As yet, its antigen is unknown. TCRdb processed the 5' RACE reads anew with MiXCR; each CDR3 protein has one entry. The sample has just under 650,000 distinct CDR3 sequences; under 8.5% are singletons. The data originate from a study of identical twins. Every one of the donors was a healthy Caucasian. Overall study results and limits: Clonotypes of the beta chain that were abundant in cord blood carried fewer insertions (memory repertoires showed none). Model-predicted out-of-frame TCR alpha sharing fell below observed values in monozygotic twins.

CDR3 length equals 15 residues. Germline CDR1 reads SNHLY; CDR2 reads FYNNEI. V was shortened by 2 bases and J by 3 bases, with 13 bases between the two germline ends. The same sample was also used in a study of yellow fever vaccine responses in identical twins.

This receptor was taken from a young woman in good health. Sequencing was performed on PBMCs. This chain connects TRBV2 to TRBJ2-5, with D possibly matching TRBD2 (6 bases). CDR3 bases: TGTGCCAGCAGTGAACCCCCGGGACTGAAAGAGACCCAGTACTTC. Encoded protein: CASSEPPGLKETQYF.